One sample yielded the 28 T cell receptor beta chains listed below, sequenced in a study of T cell changes during pregnancy in multiple sclerosis. Only in-frame clones appear in the TCRdb table, and some are missing; sequencing was by immunoSEQ multiplex PCR. This repertoire shows about 60,000 clones, less than 95% found once; its top ten account for almost 6.5%. Sequences were derived from peripheral blood, sampled in the third trimester of pregnancy. The receptors were sampled from a female donor in good health, enrolled as a control in a pregnancy study.

The chain links TRBV2 to TRBJ1-2; a possible D gene is TRBD1 (6 bases). Germline assignment: CDR1 SNHLY and CDR2 FYNNEI. Trimming removed 4 bases from V and 4 bases from J, with 13 bases in between. There are 14 residues in the CDR3. The CDR3 region is CASSGGGGVYGYTF. The CDR3 nucleotides are TGTGCCAGCAGTGGGGGGGGCGGGGTCTATGGCTACACCTTC.

The rearrangement joins TRBV21-1 to TRBJ2-5; the table's D call, TRBD1, has no DNA check behind it. TRBV21-1 is flagged as a pseudogene. The CDR3 contains 17 residues. Here the CDR3 DNA reads TGTGCCAGCAGCAAAAATCAGGAGACAGGGGGCAGAGAGACCCAGTACTTC. The encoded protein is CASSKNQETGGRETQYF.

The V call is TRBV2, the J call TRBJ1-4; TRBD1 matches at 7 bases. Germline V gene data show CDR1 as SNHLY and CDR2 as FYNNEI. The CDR3 spans 15 residues. With V trimmed by 3 bases and J by 5 bases, 6 bases remained unmatched. The CDR3 coding sequence is TGTGCCAGCAGTGACGAACAGGGGCCAAATGAAAAACTGTTTTTT. Amino acid sequence: CASSDEQGPNEKLFF.

The chain uses TRBV30 and TRBJ2-7; D not certain. CDR3 length: 12 residues. The germline CDR1 and CDR2 sequences are GTSNPN and SVGIG (reference sequence). V lost 3 bases and J 0 bases, leaving 6 bases between the germline ends. Here the CDR3 reads CAWRLTSYEQYF. The CDR3, as DNA: TGTGCCTGGAGACTCACCTCCTACGAGCAGTACTTC. The full variable domain, in which reference TRBV30 and TRBJ2-7 provide the parts outside the CDR3, is SQTIHQWPATLVQPVGSPLSLECTVEGTSNPNLYWYRQAAGRGLQLLFYSVGIGQISSEVPQNLSASRPQDRQFILSSKKLLLSDSGFYLCAWRLTSYEQYFGPGTRLTVT.

This chain joins TRBV5-1 and TRBJ1-3; D gene unclear. The CDR3 covers 14 residues. V was pared by 0 bases and J by 4 bases, with 8 bases between. CDR1 is SGHRS and CDR2 is YFSETQ in the germline V gene. The CDR3 protein is CASSLGGTGNTIYF. The DNA for the CDR3 is TGCGCCAGCAGCTTGGGCGGCACCGGAAACACCATATATTTT. The full variable domain, rest sourced from reference TRBV5-1 and TRBJ1-3, is KAGVTQTPRYLIKTRGQQVTLSCSPISGHRSVSWYQQTPGQGLQFLFEYFSETQRNKGNFPGRFSGRQFSNSRSEMNVSTLELGDSALYLCASSLGGTGNTIYFGEGSWLTVV.

As DNA, the CDR3 is TGTGCCAGCAGCTCTCGAGGGCTGGGGGAAAAACTGTTTTTT. Translated: CASSSRGLGEKLFF. The chain combines TRBV13 with TRBJ1-4, with D hard to call. Germline V gene data show CDR1 as PRHDT and CDR2 as FYEKMQ (reference sequence). The CDR3 is made up of 14 amino acids. Deletions cut 4 bases from V and 8 bases from J, with 14 bases between.

CDR3: CASSSDRGYYEQYF. CDR3 in DNA: TGTGCCAGCAGCTCGGACAGGGGGTACTACGAGCAGTACTTC. This chain links TRBV5-5 with TRBJ2-7, with TRBD1 identical over 10 bases. Trimming took 3 bases from V and 3 from J; bases not matched to a gene: 3. The CDR3 length is 14 residues. Germline V gives CDR1 SGHKS, CDR2 YYEKEE (reference sequence).

V usage is TRBV2 and J usage is TRBJ2-7; weak D call: TRBD1 (5 bases). The CDR3 extends over 13 amino acids. Looked up from germline, CDR1 is SNHLY and CDR2 is FYNNEI. Trimming pared 3 bases from V and 3 bases from J, leaving 9 bases between. Here the CDR3 reads CASSDGRDYEQYF. As DNA, the CDR3 is TGTGCCAGCAGTGATGGCAGGGACTACGAGCAGTACTTC. Full variable domain (remainder filled in from reference TRBV2 and TRBJ2-7): EPEVTQTPSHQVTQMGQEVILRCVPISNHLYFYWYRQILGQKVEFLVSFYNNEISEKSEIFDDQFSVERPDGSNFTLKIRSTKLEDSAMYFCASSDGRDYEQYFGPGTRLTVT.

J is TRBJ2-7 and V is TRBV6-5; possibly TRBD1 for D (6 bases). The germline gives CDR1 MNHEY, CDR2 SVGAGI. The CDR3 consists of 13 residues. Trimming shortened V by 6 bases and J by 5 bases, and 14 bases separated the two germline ends. CDR3 nucleotide sequence: TGTGCCAGCAGCCTAACAGGGCAGCACGAGCAGTACTTC. Encoded protein: CASSLTGQHEQYF.

The V gene is TRBV11-3, the J gene TRBJ2-1, with 13 bases aligning to TRBD2. V lost 2 bases to trimming and J lost 6 bases; unmatched junction nucleotides: 4. Germline V gene data show CDR1 as SGHNT and CDR2 as YENEEA. The length of the CDR3 is 16 residues. CDR3 amino acids: CASSLWTSGSGNEQFF. The CDR3 region has the DNA TGTGCCAGCAGCTTATGGACTAGCGGGAGTGGCAATGAGCAGTTCTTC. Combining the CDR3 with reference TRBV11-3 and TRBJ2-1 gives the whole variable domain EAGVVQSPRYKIIEKKQPVAFWCNPISGHNTLYWYLQNLGQGPELLIRYENEEAVDDSQLPKDRFSAERLKGVDSTLKIQPAELGDSAVYLCASSLWTSGSGNEQFFGPGTRLTVL.

The rearrangement links TRBV10-3 to TRBJ2-2, with 9 bases aligning to TRBD2. Germline V gives CDR1 ENHRY, CDR2 SYGVKD. There are 16 residues in the CDR3. Germline trimming cut 6 bases from V and 6 bases from J; bases unmatched to any gene: 11. For the CDR3, the DNA is TGTGCCATCAGCCCGACTAGCGGAGGAGGGGCCGGGGAGCTGTTTTTT. This codes for CAISPTSGGGAGELFF.

This clone was seen only once. The gene calls are TRBV4-3 and TRBJ2-3; 12 bases match TRBD1. There are 17 residues in the CDR3. Germline CDR1 and CDR2: LGHNA and YSLEER. After removal of 0 bases from V and 4 bases from J, the junction contained 5 bases not matched to a gene. In nucleotides, the CDR3 is TGCGCCAGCAGCCAAGAAAAGGGACAGGGGGCCGCAGATACGCAGTATTTT. Amino acid sequence: CASSQEKGQGAADTQYF.

This chain joins TRBV5-8 and TRBJ2-7, with D possibly being TRBD2 (6 bases). The germline V gene encodes CDR1 SGHTS and CDR2 YDEGEE. V gave up 4 bases and J gave up 6 bases, with 14 bases separating them. CDR3 length: 13 residues. The CDR3 DNA reads TGTGCCAGCAGCCCGAGGGGAGGCCTCGAGCAGTACTTC. It specifies CASSPRGGLEQYF.

The rearrangement links TRBV10-3 to TRBJ2-7; the D gene is possibly TRBD2 (5 bases). V was pared by 9 bases and J by 3 bases, with 12 bases between. The germline V gene has CDR1 ENHRY and CDR2 SYGVKD. CDR3 length: 12 amino acids. In DNA form, the CDR3 reads TGTGCCATATCTGTAGGGAGCTACGAGCAGTACTTC. It codes for CAISVGSYEQYF.

The J gene is TRBJ2-7, the V gene TRBV5-1; 7 bases are shared with TRBD1. Germline V gene lookup returns CDR1 SGHRS and CDR2 YFSETQ. CDR3 size: 18 residues. V lost 1 base and J lost 2; bases outside the gene matches: 15. The CDR3, as DNA: TGCGCCAGCAGCTTGCGGTCGAGGGAACAGGGGCATACCTACGAGCAGTACTTC. It encodes CASSLRSREQGHTYEQYF.

This clone was seen once. The chain links TRBV27 to TRBJ1-6; maybe TRBD1 (5 bases). The germline CDR1 and CDR2 sequences are MNHEY and SMNVEV (reference sequence). The V end was cut by 5 bases, the J end by 7 bases, with 18 bases between. This CDR3 is 16 amino acids long. This CDR3 reads CASSPYPKGQNSPLHF. CDR3 DNA sequence: TGTGCCAGCAGTCCTTACCCGAAGGGGCAAAATTCACCCCTCCACTTT.

The rearrangement uses TRBV7-2 and TRBJ1-5, with a possible D match to TRBD1 (5 bases). CDR3 length: 18 amino acids. V dropped 5 bases and J dropped 3 bases, with 23 bases sitting between them. Germline CDR1 reads SGHTA; CDR2 reads FQGNSA. CDR3 residues: CASSGWGAGGSPNQPQHF. The CDR3 DNA reads TGTGCCAGCAGCGGTTGGGGCGCGGGAGGATCCCCCAATCAGCCCCAGCATTTT.

The chain couples TRBV5-1 to TRBJ1-1; 9 bases match TRBD1. CDR1 is SGHRS and CDR2 is YFSETQ in the germline V gene. V lost 6 bases, J lost 1 base, and 4 bases stayed unmatched. The CDR3 loop spans 14 amino acids. The CDR3 sequence: CASTRTGENTEAFF. The CDR3, as DNA: TGCGCCAGCACTAGGACAGGGGAGAACACTGAAGCTTTCTTT.

The V and J genes are TRBV27 and TRBJ2-3; D unclear. Between the trimmed V and J ends, which lost 7 bases and 6 bases, there was a span of 8 bases. Germline V gene lookup returns CDR1 MNHEY and CDR2 SMNVEV (reference sequence). The CDR3 is made up of 11 amino acids. Here the CDR3 reads CASTFGDTQYF. The CDR3 DNA reads as TGTGCCAGCACCTTCGGGGATACGCAGTATTTT.

The chain joins TRBV2 to TRBJ2-3; 12 bases are a match to TRBD2. Germline CDR1 SNHLY, CDR2 FYNNEI. The CDR3 has 14 residues. The J segment lost 7 bases and the V segment lost 4 bases, leaving 3 bases of the junction unmatched. The CDR3 DNA reads TGTGCCAGCAGTGGACTAGCGGGAGAATATACGCAGTATTTT. Protein product: CASSGLAGEYTQYF.

This chain uses TRBV30 with TRBJ2-6, with D perhaps matching TRBD1 (6 bases). The CDR3 length is 15 residues. Germline V lookup: CDR1 GTSNPN, CDR2 SVGIG (reference sequence). V was cut by 2 bases and J by 0 bases, with 8 bases left in between. In nucleotides, the CDR3 is TGTGCCTGGAGTAAAGGGGGCTCTGGGGCCAACGTCCTGACTTTC. Translation gives CAWSKGGSGANVLTF.

The V call is TRBV5-4, the J call TRBJ1-4; no clear D. V lost 0 bases, J lost 7 bases, and 16 bases lay in between. The CDR3 extends over 16 amino acids. Germline V gene sequence: CDR1 SGHNT, CDR2 YYREEE (reference sequence). CDR3 protein: CASSLEGGRGGEKLFF. Here the CDR3 DNA reads TGTGCCAGCAGCTTGGAAGGCGGGCGGGGAGGTGAAAAACTGTTTTTT.

V and J are TRBV30 and TRBJ2-3; 7 nucleotides match TRBD2. Germline V gene lookup returns CDR1 GTSNPN and CDR2 SVGIG (reference sequence). The CDR3 is 14 residues long. The trim removed 1 base at V and 6 bases at J, leaving 7 bases unmatched. CDR3 sequence reads: CAWSGHGGTDTQYF. The CDR3, as DNA: TGTGCCTGGAGTGGCCACGGGGGGACCGATACGCAGTATTTT.

This chain joins TRBV6-5 and TRBJ2-7; D ambiguous. Germline loops: CDR1 MNHEY, CDR2 SVGAGI. The CDR3 length is 15 residues. V shed 4 bases and J shed 2 bases, with 15 bases lying between them. Here the CDR3 reads CASSSPAGGTYEQYF. CDR3 sequence (DNA): TGTGCCAGCAGTTCCCCCGCTGGCGGTACCTACGAGCAGTACTTC.

The chain links TRBV7-9 to TRBJ1-5; tentatively, D is TRBD1 (5 bases). Trimming removed 5 bases from V and 8 bases from J, with 16 bases in between. There are 14 residues in the CDR3. Germline V gene lookup returns CDR1 SEHNR and CDR2 FQNEAQ (reference sequence). CDR3 in amino acids: CASSPNAGGEPQHF. The CDR3, as DNA: TGTGCCAGCAGCCCGAACGCGGGGGGAGAGCCCCAGCATTTT.

The chain combines TRBV6-5 with TRBJ2-3; TRBD1 matches at 10 bases. The V segment lost 0 bases and the J segment 5 bases; nucleotides outside the gene matches: 5. Germline V gene data show CDR1 as MNHEY and CDR2 as SVGAGI. The CDR3 contains 16 residues. The CDR3, as DNA: TGTGCCAGCAGTTACTCGACAGGGGGCGGGGAAGATACGCAGTATTTT. Its protein product is CASSYSTGGGEDTQYF.

The chain has TRBV6-5 and TRBJ2-5, with 7 positions matching TRBD2. J lost 5 bases, V lost 3 bases, and 6 bases had no gene match. This CDR3 is built from 14 residues. Looked up from germline, CDR1 is MNHEY and CDR2 is SVGAGI. The CDR3 nucleotides are TGTGCCAGCAGTTATTCGACTAGCAGGGAGACCCAGTACTTC. Translation: CASSYSTSRETQYF.

Turning to this clone: At one end the junction does not follow the germline gene, possibly because of a read error. This sequence joins TRBV11-2 and TRBJ1-4, with a tentative D call TRBD1 (6 bases). CDR1 SGHAT and CDR2 FQNNGV come from the germline V gene. The CDR3 totals 15 residues. The CDR3 loop reads CASTLAGGSGEKLFF. The CDR3 nucleotides read TGTGCCAGCACCTTAGCGGGGGGCTCGGGTGAAAAACTGTTTTTT.